The next 20 T cell receptor beta chains were all read from a single sample in a study of T cells in Graves' hyperthyroidism and ophthalmopathy. What was amplified from RNA transcripts were TCR beta CDR3 regions. Primed by the HTBI set, a first-round RT-PCR was run on the TCR CDR3. Each CDR3 protein gets one entry after TCRdb re-called the multiplex PCR reads with MiXCR. The table lists about 360,000 distinct CDR3 sequences, 15% to 19% of them singletons. Source material: blood. The source is a woman between 18 and 30 years old with Graves' hyperthyroidism that later progressed to Graves' ophthalmopathy.

This clonotype was detected many times. The chain employs TRBV30 and TRBJ2-7, with unresolved D. Germline V CDR1 and CDR2: GTSNPN, SVGIG (reference sequence). V lost 2 bases to trimming and J lost 3 bases, with 5 bases between them. The CDR3 length is 11 residues. This CDR3 is CAWSLGYEQYF. CDR3 in DNA: TGTGCCTGGAGTCTGGGCTACGAGCAGTACTTC.

The genes are TRBV27 and TRBJ2-3; 9 bases line up with TRBD2. Per the germline V gene, CDR1 is MNHEY and CDR2 is SMNVEV (reference sequence). The V and J ends lost 6 bases and 1 base, in that order; junction bases with no gene match: 8. The CDR3 contains 16 residues. The CDR3 protein is CASRHGVAGGTDTQYF. The DNA of the CDR3 is TGTGCCAGCAGGCACGGGGTAGCGGGGGGCACAGATACGCAGTATTTT.

This clonotype was recorded many times. The chain employs TRBV15 and TRBJ1-1; D is unresolved. There are 15 residues in the CDR3. Germline V CDR1 and CDR2: LNHNV, YYDKDF (reference sequence). V gave up 5 bases and J gave up 5 bases, with 18 bases separating them. The CDR3 DNA reads as TGTGCCACCAGCCGGCGGGGTGGGTGGACTACTGAAGCTTTCTTT. Amino acids: CATSRRGGWTTEAFF.

At least ten counts were recorded for this clonotype. The chain employs TRBV18 and TRBJ2-7; D gene uncertain. The CDR3 sequence is 15 residues long. Per the germline V gene, CDR1 is KGHSH and CDR2 is LQKENI. Trimming took 3 bases from V and 1 from J, leaving 13 bases between them. CDR3 region: CASSPTGPLSYEQYF. CDR3 in DNA: TGTGCCAGCTCACCTACCGGGCCTTTGTCCTACGAGCAGTACTTC.

In this sample, this clonotype turned up a few times. The rearrangement joins TRBV10-2 to TRBJ2-7, with a tentative D call TRBD2 (5 bases). Germline CDR1 is WSHSY and CDR2 is SAAADI. V lost 7 bases to trimming and J lost 5 bases, with 21 bases between them. This CDR3 has 15 residues. CDR3 in DNA: TGCGCCAGCACCCGAAGCGGAGGAGGTTATGACGAGCAGTACTTC. It codes for CASTRSGGGYDEQYF.

This clonotype was observed at least ten times. The rearrangement links TRBV20-1 to TRBJ2-7, with 8 bases fitting TRBD1. Germline V gives CDR1 DFQATT, CDR2 SNEGSKA (reference sequence). V shed 4 bases and J 0 bases; nucleotides not matched to a gene: 5. CDR3 length equals 14 residues. CDR3 coding DNA: TGCAGTGCTACTGGACAGGGAAGCTCCTACGAGCAGTACTTC. This translates into CSATGQGSSYEQYF.

Many counts were recorded for this clonotype. The V and J genes are TRBV15 and TRBJ2-5; D is unresolved. Germline V gene data show CDR1 as LNHNV and CDR2 as YYDKDF (reference sequence). The CDR3 runs to 15 residues. With 0 bases removed from V and 7 bases from J, the gap between germline ends came to 15 bases. CDR3 protein: CATSRDRGSLRTQYF. DNA of the CDR3: TGTGCCACCAGCAGAGATCGAGGCTCTTTGAGGACCCAGTACTTC.

This clonotype was seen only a few times. This CDR3 reads CASGGRGGRETQYF. CDR3 nucleotides: TGTGCCAGCGGGGGACGTGGGGGTAGGGAGACCCAGTACTTC. The chain joins TRBV6-2 or TRBV6-3 to TRBJ2-5; D may be TRBD1 or TRBD2 (5 bases each). With 8 bases removed from V and 5 bases from J, the gap between germline ends came to 18 bases. The germline CDR1 and CDR2 sequences are MNHEY and SVGEGT. CDR3 length: 14 amino acids.

This clonotype came up many times. The chain recombines TRBV5-1 with TRBJ2-1, with 7 bases identical to TRBD2. This CDR3 has 17 residues. Germline CDR1 SGHRS, CDR2 YFSETQ. Trimming cost V 2 bases and J 7 bases; bases outside gene matches: 15. This CDR3 reads CASSFGTLAGAGNEQFF. The DNA for the CDR3 is TGCGCCAGCAGCTTCGGAACTTTGGCGGGAGCAGGGAATGAGCAGTTCTTC.

The chain has TRBV9 and TRBJ2-5; tentatively, D is TRBD2 (6 bases). Germline V CDR1 and CDR2: SGDLS, YYNGEE. The CDR3 has 16 residues. With 0 bases removed from V and 2 bases from J, the gap between germline ends came to 14 bases. The DNA of the CDR3 is TGTGCCAGCAGCGTAGATGGGCGGGGCCATCAAGAGACCCAGTACTTC. Protein sequence: CASSVDGRGHQETQYF.

This clonotype was seen ten or more times. The chain links TRBV12-3 or TRBV12-4 to TRBJ2-7; D not certain. Trimming left V 6 bases short and J 5 bases short, with 14 bases between. The CDR3 loop spans 13 amino acids. In DNA form, the CDR3 reads TGTGCCAGCAGATTCGGGTCGGGCCACGAGCAGTACTTC. Its protein product is CASRFGSGHEQYF.

This clonotype showed up just a few times. This chain links TRBV7-2 with TRBJ2-7, with TRBD1 matching over 7 bases. The J segment lost 5 bases and the V segment lost 3 bases, leaving 1 base of the junction unmatched. Germline V gives CDR1 SGHTA, CDR2 FQGNSA. The CDR3 covers 12 residues. Here the CDR3 DNA reads TGTGCCAGCAGCTTCGGACAGGACGAGCAGTACTTC. Its translation: CASSFGQDEQYF.

This clonotype occurred a few times. The chain couples TRBV4-2 to TRBJ2-7; D is perhaps TRBD1 (6 bases). V lost 6 bases and J 5 bases, leaving 20 bases between the germline ends. Per the germline V gene, CDR1 is LGHNA and CDR2 is YNFKEQ. CDR3 length: 15 amino acids. The CDR3 DNA reads as TGTGCCAGCAGGATGGTAGGGGGAGCTCTCCACGAGCAGTACTTC. The encoded protein is CASRMVGGALHEQYF.

In the case of this clonotype: This clone may be a read error of a much larger clone one base away. V gene TRBV5-1 combines with J gene TRBJ1-1, with D unclear. V was clipped by 4 bases and J by 0 bases, with 10 bases between them. The germline V gene encodes CDR1 SGHRS and CDR2 YFSETQ. The CDR3 contains 14 residues. CDR3 in DNA: TGCGCCAGCAGCGTATCTACAGTGAACACTGAAGCTTTCTTT. Translated: CASSVSTVNTEAFF.

This clonotype was observed once. The junction differs from germline at one of its ends, possibly a read error. The J gene is TRBJ1-3, the V gene TRBV20-1; D is undetermined. Germline values: CDR1 DFQATT, CDR2 SNEGSKA (reference sequence). This CDR3 region has 13 residues. CDR3 coding DNA: TGCAGTGCTAGAGACCTTTCTGGAGACACCATATATTTT. Protein: CSARDLSGDTIYF.

The chain recombines TRBV7-2 with TRBJ2-2, with 9 bases fitting TRBD2. The length of the CDR3 is 16 residues. From germline, CDR1 is SGHTA and CDR2 FQGNSA. V gave up 5 bases and J gave up 0 bases; unmatched junction bases: 4. Here the CDR3 DNA reads TGTGCCAGCAGCCGTAGCGGGAGACCGAACACCGGGGAGCTGTTTTTT. Its translation: CASSRSGRPNTGELFF.

This clonotype was counted ten times or more. The gene calls are TRBV20-1 and TRBJ2-7, with 7 bases aligning to TRBD2. Germline lookup yields CDR1 DFQATT and CDR2 SNEGSKA (reference sequence). This CDR3 has 13 residues. After removal of 0 bases from V and 1 base from J, the junction contained 0 bases not matched to a gene. The CDR3 loop reads CSAREGGSYEQYF. The CDR3 DNA follows: TGCAGTGCTAGAGAGGGAGGGTCCTACGAGCAGTACTTC.

The chain couples TRBV6-1 to TRBJ1-4; D is undetermined. The germline V gene encodes CDR1 MNHNS and CDR2 SASEGT. V lost 4 bases and J 6 bases, leaving 12 bases between the germline ends. The CDR3 runs to 14 residues. The CDR3 coding sequence is TGTGCCAGCAGTGTGAGAGGGATCGATGAAAAACTGTTTTTT. It translates to CASSVRGIDEKLFF.

The chain carries TRBV27 and TRBJ1-1, with 7 bases aligning to TRBD1. The CDR3 totals 15 residues. J was trimmed by 2 bases and V by 2 bases; bases with no gene match: 5. Looked up from germline, CDR1 is MNHEY and CDR2 is SMNVEV (reference sequence). DNA of the CDR3: TGTGCCAGCAGTTTAATAGGGACAGTTAACACTGAAGCTTTCTTT. Translation: CASSLIGTVNTEAFF.

This clonotype was counted many times. As DNA, the CDR3 is TGTGCCAGCAGCTTACAGGGAGGGGACACTGAAGCTTTCTTT. It specifies CASSLQGGDTEAFF. The V gene is TRBV7-2, the J gene TRBJ1-1; D is perhaps TRBD1 (5 bases). The V gene's germline CDR1 is SGHTA and CDR2 FQGNSA. This CDR3 has 14 residues. The V and J ends lost 2 bases and 3 bases respectively, with 10 bases between them.